This TCR beta chain is from a study of cytomegalovirus exposure and HLA in healthy donors. Study-wide results and limits: As was reported, the HLA-A and HLA-B alleles of most subjects were accurately predicted from TCR beta sequences. Most of the TCR beta V segments (in an earlier analysis) were productive either about 90% or about 30% of the time. In a later analysis, around 18,000 TCR beta sequences were associated with HLA alleles at 0.05 false discovery rate. As a later analysis showed, a missense DCLRE1C variant was linked to trimming of TCR beta V- and J-genes.

The CDR3 is 14 residues long. V shed 2 bases and J shed 2 bases, with 10 bases lying between them. Germline CDR1 reads SQVTM; CDR2 reads ANQGSEA. With 60 Vbeta and 13 Jbeta primers, the PCR was carried out. The protocol was immunoSEQ multiplex PCR, while the TCRdb copy is restricted to in-frame clones and leaves out a portion. Here the sample spans some 100,000 clones, approximately 80% being singletons. This clone is a singleton in its sample. The antigen is undetermined. This sequence was found in a male donor in good health and CMV-seropositive. Sample: PBMCs. The V call is TRBV29-1, the J call TRBJ2-1, with D possibly matching TRBD1 (5 bases). CDR3 bases: TGCAGCGTTGAATTGTCAGGGACCTACAATGAGCAGTTCTTC. It encodes CSVELSGTYNEQFF.